The 14 T cell receptor beta chains reported below all come from one sample, sequenced in a study of shared clonotypes between healthy human individuals. Repertoires were generated with immunoSEQ multiplex PCR, while TCRdb's copy carries only in-frame clones and drops some. The profile shows about 1.5 million clones, roughly 96% of them singletons. The material sequenced was naive CD4+ T cells sorted from blood. Described subset: CD45RA+ positively selected. The receptor set was obtained from a man aged 30-40 years in good health.

The chain has TRBV5-4 and TRBJ2-7; D may be TRBD2 (6 bases). This CDR3 is 16 amino acids long. CDR1 is SGHNT, CDR2 YYREEE, per germline (reference sequence). The V and J ends lost 0 bases and 3 bases respectively, with 16 bases between them. The CDR3 here is CASSLGGLVNYYEQYF. Written as DNA, the CDR3 is TGTGCCAGCAGCTTGGGGGGACTTGTTAATTACTACGAGCAGTACTTC.

Concerning this clone itself: Other DNA sequences in the sample encode the same CDR3. The chain uses TRBV28 and TRBJ2-7; D uncertain. There are 12 residues in the CDR3. The V gene's germline CDR1 is MDHEN and CDR2 SYDVKM. V gave up 3 bases and J gave up 3 bases, with 6 bases separating them. This CDR3 is CASSLGDYEQYF. CDR3 sequence (DNA): TGTGCCAGCAGTTTGGGCGACTACGAGCAGTACTTC.

The chain combines TRBV28 with TRBJ2-3; D not resolved. This CDR3 is built from 12 residues. Germline assignment: CDR1 MDHEN and CDR2 SYDVKM. V was cut by 6 bases and J by 2 bases, with 6 bases left in between. This CDR3 reads CASRTVTDTQYF. For the CDR3, the DNA is TGTGCCAGCAGGACTGTCACAGATACGCAGTATTTT. The full variable domain, with the rest looked up from reference TRBV28 and TRBJ2-3, is DVKVTQSSRYLVKRTGEKVFLECVQDMDHENMFWYRQDPGLGLRLIYFSYDVKMKEKGDIPEGYSVSREKKERFSLILESASTNQTSMYLCASRTVTDTQYFGPGTRLTVL.

The chain couples TRBV9 to TRBJ2-2; D possibly corresponds to TRBD2 (5 bases). Germline V lookup: CDR1 SGDLS, CDR2 YYNGEE. V dropped 0 bases and J dropped 6 bases, with 6 bases sitting between them. CDR3 length equals 13 residues. CDR3 region: CASSVGGPGELFF. CDR3 sequence (DNA): TGTGCCAGCAGCGTAGGAGGGCCCGGGGAGCTGTTTTTT.

CDR3 coding DNA: TGTGCCAGCAGCTCCATTAGCGGCTCCTACGAGCAGTACTTC. Translation: CASSSISGSYEQYF. This chain uses TRBV11-2 with TRBJ2-7, with D maybe TRBD2 (6 bases). This CDR3 has 14 amino acids. Germline-derived CDR1 and CDR2 are SGHAT and FQNNGV. The V end was cut by 4 bases, the J end by 0 bases, with 10 bases between.

The genes are TRBV6-5 and TRBJ2-7; 11 positions agree with TRBD2. The germline gives CDR1 MNHEY, CDR2 SVGAGI. The CDR3 loop spans 15 amino acids. With V trimmed by 2 bases and J by 4 bases, 4 bases remained unmatched. This CDR3 reads CASSYDTSGSYEQYF. CDR3 coding DNA: TGTGCCAGCAGTTACGATACTAGCGGGAGTTACGAGCAGTACTTC.

V and J are TRBV28 and TRBJ2-7; weak D call: TRBD2 (5 bases). Germline V gives CDR1 MDHEN, CDR2 SYDVKM. This CDR3 has 14 amino acids. V was clipped by 5 bases and J by 2 bases, with 13 bases between them. Here the CDR3 DNA reads TGTGCCAGCAGTGGTTCGGGGTCCCCCTACGAGCAGTACTTC. It codes for CASSGSGSPYEQYF. The complete variable domain, with remaining parts taken from reference TRBV28 and TRBJ2-7, reads DVKVTQSSRYLVKRTGEKVFLECVQDMDHENMFWYRQDPGLGLRLIYFSYDVKMKEKGDIPEGYSVSREKKERFSLILESASTNQTSMYLCASSGSGSPYEQYFGPGTRLTVT.

The V call is TRBV18, the J call TRBJ2-5; TRBD1 aligns across 7 bases. V shed 5 bases, J shed 4 bases, and the junction held 7 bases outside the gene matches. Germline V CDR1 and CDR2: KGHSH, LQKENI. The CDR3 has 14 amino acids. In DNA form, the CDR3 reads TGTGCCAGCTCAGCGACAGGGATGAGAGAGACCCAGTACTTC. Its protein is CASSATGMRETQYF.

The rearrangement links TRBV11-3 to TRBJ2-5; the match to TRBD1 covers 10 bases. V was clipped by 1 base and J by 6 bases; unmatched bases: 5. Germline CDR1 and CDR2: SGHNT and YENEEA. This CDR3 region has 15 residues. The CDR3 loop reads CASSLGGQGRKTQYF. DNA for the CDR3: TGTGCCAGCAGCTTAGGGGGACAGGGGAGGAAGACCCAGTACTTC.

The chain recombines TRBV19 with TRBJ2-3; D not certain. V was shortened by 3 bases and J by 6 bases, with 10 bases between the two germline ends. The CDR3 runs to 13 residues. Per the germline V gene, CDR1 is LNHDA and CDR2 is SQIVND (reference sequence). In nucleotides, the CDR3 is TGTGCCAGTAGTATTGTGTCCCGGGATACGCAGTATTTT. Its protein is CASSIVSRDTQYF. The full variable domain, rest sourced from reference TRBV19 and TRBJ2-3, is DGGITQSPKYLFRKEGQNVTLSCEQNLNHDAMYWYRQDPGQGLRLIYYSQIVNDFQKGDIAEGYSVSREKKESFPLTVTSAQKNPTAFYLCASSIVSRDTQYFGPGTRLTVL.

The chain has TRBV28 and TRBJ2-7, with 8 bases aligning to TRBD2. V was clipped by 9 bases and J by 1 base; unmatched bases: 8. Germline lookup yields CDR1 MDHEN and CDR2 SYDVKM. This CDR3 comprises 14 residues. The CDR3 region is CASMTSAHSYEQYF. In DNA form, the CDR3 reads TGTGCCAGTATGACTAGCGCCCATTCCTACGAGCAGTACTTC.

This chain links TRBV5-1 with TRBJ2-4, with TRBD2 matching over 8 bases. The CDR3 loop spans 16 amino acids. J gave up 6 bases and V 0 bases, and 8 bases lay outside the gene matches. Germline lookup yields CDR1 SGHRS and CDR2 YFSETQ. CDR3 nucleotides: TGCGCCAGCAGCTTGGCCCGGGAGGGTGTAGGAAACATTCAGTACTTC. The encoded protein is CASSLAREGVGNIQYF.

Remarks on this clone: One end of the junction fails to match germline, which may point to a read error. The chain carries TRBV6-4 and TRBJ2-1; 7 bases match TRBD1. This CDR3 has 15 amino acids. Germline V gives CDR1 MRHNA, CDR2 SNTAGT. CDR3 region: CASSNRDRPYNEQFF. CDR3 in DNA: TGTGCCAGCAGTAACCGGGACAGACCCTATAATGAGCAGTTCTTC.

V and J are TRBV19 and TRBJ2-7; TRBD1 matches 8 bases. V lost 1 base and J lost 4; bases outside the gene matches: 15. CDR1 LNHDA and CDR2 SQIVND come from the germline V gene (reference sequence). CDR3 length: 18 amino acids. The CDR3 is CASSIGPGTGAGGYEQYF. The DNA of the CDR3 is TGTGCCAGTAGTATAGGCCCCGGGACAGGCGCTGGAGGGTACGAGCAGTACTTC.